The 21 T cell receptor beta chains below were found in one sample sequenced in a study of identical twins' blood T cells. A single record per CDR3 protein comes from TCRdb applying MiXCR to the 5' RACE reads. The sample contains 300,000 to 450,000 distinct CDR3 sequences, over 25% of which appear only once. The sequencing input was PBMCs. These receptor sequences come from a woman aged 18-49 years in good health.

This clonotype appeared a few times. This chain uses TRBV9 with TRBJ2-1; 13 nucleotides line up with TRBD2. Germline assignment: CDR1 SGDLS and CDR2 YYNGEE. CDR3 length: 15 residues. The junction had 7 bases not matched to a gene; V was cut back by 3 bases and J by 10 bases. This CDR3 is CASSETSGGGREQFF. The CDR3 DNA sequence: TGTGCCAGCAGCGAAACTAGCGGGGGGGGTCGGGAGCAGTTCTTC.

The rearrangement joins TRBV29-1 to TRBJ2-2, with 10 bases identical to TRBD1. V shed 6 bases and J 5 bases; nucleotides not matched to a gene: 3. The germline gives CDR1 SQVTM, CDR2 ANQGSEA. The CDR3 totals 13 residues. The CDR3 loop is CSVPGQGTGELFF. The CDR3 nucleotides read TGCAGCGTGCCGGGACAGGGGACCGGGGAGCTGTTTTTT.

This clonotype was counted many times. The V call is TRBV20-1, the J call TRBJ2-3; the match to TRBD2 covers 11 bases. The CDR3 consists of 14 residues. Germline-derived CDR1 and CDR2 are DFQATT and SNEGSKA (reference sequence). With 6 bases clipped from V and 2 bases from J, the junction kept 4 bases outside the gene matches. The chain's CDR3 is CSAPLAGATDTQYF. The CDR3 DNA sequence: TGCAGTGCGCCACTAGCGGGAGCCACAGATACGCAGTATTTT.

There are many counts of this clonotype. The chain carries TRBV11-2 and TRBJ1-5; D gene ambiguous. Germline assignment: CDR1 SGHAT and CDR2 FQNNGV. This CDR3 comprises 14 residues. The V end was cut by 2 bases, the J end by 7 bases, with 12 bases between. CDR3 coding DNA: TGTGCCAGCAGCTTAATGGGGATGGAACAGCCCCAGCATTTT. It specifies CASSLMGMEQPQHF.

This clonotype was detected only a few times. The chain has TRBV6-5 and TRBJ1-2, with 8 bases lining up with TRBD1. This CDR3 spans 14 amino acids. J gave up 8 bases and V 2 bases, and 7 bases lay outside the gene matches. Per germline, CDR1 MNHEY and CDR2 SVGAGI. For the CDR3, the DNA is TGTGCCAGCAGTTACCGGGACAGGACCCAGGGCTACACCTTC. This codes for CASSYRDRTQGYTF.

V usage is TRBV4-2 and J usage is TRBJ2-1, with 9 bases lining up with TRBD1. Germline V gives CDR1 LGHNA, CDR2 YNFKEQ. Losses at the gene ends were 8 bases for V and 3 bases for J; bases not matched to a gene: 8. The CDR3 extends over 15 amino acids. The CDR3: CASGQQTGGYNEQFF. CDR3 DNA sequence: TGTGCCAGCGGTCAGCAGACAGGGGGCTACAATGAGCAGTTCTTC.

A remark on this clonotype: This clone may be a read error of a much larger clone one base away. This chain connects TRBV3-1 to TRBJ1-3, with D unclear. Per germline, CDR1 LGHDT and CDR2 YNNKEL (reference sequence). The CDR3 has 14 residues. Trimming took off 11 bases at V and 4 bases at J, with 18 bases between the two ends. The CDR3 reads CASSGCASGNTIYF. The CDR3 DNA sequence: TGTGCCTCTTCCGGGTGCGCCTCAGGAAACACCATATATTTT. Combining the CDR3 with reference TRBV3-1 and TRBJ1-3 gives the whole variable domain DTAVSQTPKYLVTQMGNDKSIKCEQNLGHDTMYWYKQDSKKFLKIMFSYNNKELIINETVPNRFSPKSPDKAHLNLHINSLELGDSAVYFCASSGCASGNTIYFGEGSWLTVV.

There are a few counts of this clonotype. The rearrangement links TRBV9 to TRBJ2-7, with D uncertain. V was clipped by 4 bases and J by 6 bases, with 17 bases between them. Germline loops: CDR1 SGDLS, CDR2 YYNGEE. The CDR3 totals 14 residues. The CDR3 reads CASSPGSSSVEQYF. The DNA of the CDR3 is TGTGCCAGCAGCCCAGGTAGCAGTTCCGTCGAGCAGTACTTC.

This chain links TRBV6-2 or TRBV6-3 with TRBJ2-1; D is perhaps TRBD2 (5 bases). The V end was cut by 7 bases, the J end by 0 bases, with 13 bases between. The CDR3 contains 15 residues. Germline CDR1 MNHEY, CDR2 SVGEGT. CDR3 amino acids: CASNRRLSSYNEQFF. CDR3 in DNA: TGTGCCAGCAACCGGAGGTTGAGCTCCTACAATGAGCAGTTCTTC.

This clonotype was seen a handful of times. This chain joins TRBV5-6 and TRBJ2-2, with TRBD1 matching 7 bases. J gave up 5 bases and V 1 base, and 2 bases lay outside the gene matches. CDR1 is SGHDT and CDR2 is YYEEEE in the germline V gene. CDR3 length: 14 residues. CDR3: CASSLTGATGELFF. CDR3 DNA: TGTGCCAGCAGCTTGACAGGGGCGACCGGGGAGCTGTTTTTT.

This clonotype was seen only a few times. The chain couples TRBV27 to TRBJ1-4; perhaps TRBD1 as D (5 bases). CDR3 size: 17 residues. CDR1 MNHEY and CDR2 SMNVEV come from the germline V gene (reference sequence). V lost 6 bases to trimming and J lost 4 bases, with 21 bases between them. This CDR3 is CASRLHGGGALNEKLFF. Written as DNA, the CDR3 is TGTGCCAGCAGGCTCCACGGAGGAGGGGCTCTTAATGAAAAACTGTTTTTT.

V and J are TRBV20-1 and TRBJ1-2; TRBD1 might be the D (5 bases). V lost 1 base, J lost 8 bases, and 8 bases lay in between. The V gene's germline CDR1 is DFQATT and CDR2 SNEGSKA (reference sequence). This CDR3 is built from 11 residues. CDR3 loop: CSARAGVGYTF. The CDR3, as DNA: TGCAGTGCTAGAGCGGGGGTCGGCTACACCTTC.

The chain couples TRBV13 to TRBJ1-5; D is uncertain. V was pared by 7 bases and J by 6 bases, with 16 bases between. The CDR3 is 14 residues long. Looked up from germline, CDR1 is PRHDT and CDR2 is FYEKMQ (reference sequence). This CDR3 reads CASKVPRCVQPQHF. The DNA of the CDR3 is TGTGCCAGCAAGGTACCGAGGTGTGTTCAGCCCCAGCATTTT. Complete variable domain (other parts from reference TRBV13 and TRBJ1-5): AAGVIQSPRHLIKEKRETATLKCYPIPRHDTVYWYQQGPGQDPQFLISFYEKMQSDKGSIPDRFSAQQFSDYHSELNMSSLELGDSALYFCASKVPRCVQPQHFGDGTRLSIL.

This clonotype appeared a few times. CDR3 region: CASSRNWAGTGELFF. CDR3 in DNA: TGTGCCAGCAGTCGGAATTGGGCCGGCACCGGGGAGCTGTTTTTT. V is TRBV2 and J is TRBJ2-2; D uncertain. Germline assignment: CDR1 SNHLY and CDR2 FYNNEI. CDR3 size: 15 residues. V lost 5 bases and J 4 bases, leaving 14 bases between the germline ends.

This clonotype was found a few times. The chain is built from TRBV3-1 and TRBJ2-3; TRBD2 matches 8 bases. The CDR3 covers 17 residues. V shed 0 bases, J shed 4 bases, and the junction held 9 bases outside the gene matches. Germline lookup yields CDR1 LGHDT and CDR2 YNNKEL (reference sequence). The DNA for the CDR3 is TGTGCCAGCAGCCAAGATCTTAAGCGGGGGACACCAGATACGCAGTATTTT. The encoded protein is CASSQDLKRGTPDTQYF.

V usage is TRBV5-1 and J usage is TRBJ1-1; a weak D match, TRBD1 (6 bases). From germline, CDR1 is SGHRS and CDR2 YFSETQ. The CDR3 contains 15 residues. V was shortened by 3 bases and J by 8 bases, with 20 bases between the two germline ends. CDR3 residues: CASSWGPGPKGEAFF. The CDR3 nucleotides are TGCGCCAGCAGCTGGGGGCCCGGTCCAAAAGGGGAAGCTTTCTTT.

The V and J genes are TRBV20-1 and TRBJ2-7, with a weak D call TRBD1 (5 bases). The V gene's germline CDR1 is DFQATT and CDR2 SNEGSKA (reference sequence). V lost 6 bases, J lost 6 bases, and 18 bases lay in between. CDR3 length: 13 residues. The CDR3 loop is CSAEDKLLGEQYF. The CDR3 DNA is TGCAGTGCCGAGGACAAACTCCTAGGCGAGCAGTACTTC.

Many counts were recorded for this clonotype. The chain couples TRBV2 to TRBJ1-1, with D unresolved. The CDR3 spans 13 residues. The germline CDR1 and CDR2 sequences are SNHLY and FYNNEI. Deletions cut 6 bases from V and 7 bases from J, with 15 bases between. The CDR3 DNA sequence: TGTGCCAGCAGACTTGACGTGCGCCATGAAGCTTTCTTT. Translating gives CASRLDVRHEAFF.

A note on this clonotype: Relative to the germline gene, one junction end is altered; a read error may explain this. The J gene is TRBJ2-3, the V gene TRBV20-1; no clear D gene. Looked up from germline, CDR1 is DFQATT and CDR2 is SNEGSKA (reference sequence). The CDR3 spans 16 residues. CDR3 protein: CSARDLVLLGPDPQYF. CDR3 DNA sequence: TGCAGTGCTAGAGATTTAGTTCTGCTGGGCCCAGATCCGCAGTATTTT.

The CDR3 loop reads CASSLARGAVTEAFF. CDR3 nucleotide sequence: TGCGCCAGCAGCTTGGCCCGGGGGGCCGTAACTGAAGCTTTCTTT. The rearrangement links TRBV5-1 to TRBJ1-1, with D possibly TRBD1 on 6 matching bases. V lost 0 bases to trimming and J lost 5 bases, with 14 bases between them. The CDR3 contains 15 residues. Looked up from germline, CDR1 is SGHRS and CDR2 is YFSETQ.

This clonotype was counted a few times. J is TRBJ1-6 and V is TRBV5-1, with D unresolved. This CDR3 contains 14 residues. Germline lookup yields CDR1 SGHRS and CDR2 YFSETQ. Trimming took off 4 bases at V and 7 bases at J, with 12 bases between the two ends. CDR3 sequence reads: CASSGRAGNSPLHF. In DNA form, the CDR3 reads TGCGCCAGCAGCGGCAGAGCGGGGAATTCACCCCTCCACTTT.